This TCR beta chain is drawn from a study of shared clonotypes between healthy human individuals (dated by TCRdb to the early 2020s). With respect to the entire study: The cohort comprised a couple of women and three men aged 18 to 49 years. Per donor, three plates each were used for CD4 naive and CD4 memory, two for CD8 naive, and one for CD8 memory. To estimate repertoire size and how much clonotype sharing occurs between individuals, the study deeply sequenced the blood TCR repertoires of 4 to 6 healthy adults. To increase sequencing depth and limit assay-specific biases, TCR repertoire library preparation and sequencing were carried out by different laboratories using diverse techniques. Per donor, leukapheresis produced somewhere between about 0.9 and 9.5 billion PBMCs.

CD8 naive samples were obtained by positive selection for CCR7 among CD45RO-negative cells, yielding a CD45RA+CCR7+ population from which TemRA cells were excluded. Healthy HIV-negative adults with no recently reported acute infections or vaccinations were included as donors. Every donor was a Caucasian adult living in Nashville, Tennessee, USA. Blood was collected by leukapheresis, and PBMCs were isolated by Ficoll-Histopaque density gradient centrifugation and then cryopreserved in liquid nitrogen vapor phase. Analytical flow cytometry was used to check the purity and quantity of each magnetically sorted T cell population. From each sorted fraction, genomic DNA was isolated and quantified by UV absorbance on a Nanodrop 2000c. Using the deep immunoSEQ assay, multiplex PCR amplified TCR CDR3 regions from genomic DNA. Extracted genomic DNA from each cell subset was distributed evenly across all wells of several immunoSEQ 96-well plates, and each plate was treated as a replicate. For sorted subsets, roughly 200 ng of genomic DNA, equivalent to 25,000 to 35,000 T cell genomes, went into each replicate PCR. Purified libraries were measured with a Qubit 3.0 fluorometer, size-checked on a Bioanalyzer 2100, and measured again with the KAPA Library Quantification kit. Each immunoSEQ 96-well plate was sequenced on its own single-read 150-cycle Illumina NextSeq 550 flow cell. Regarding the original processing steps: Because the immunoSEQ output held only junctional sequences and lacked quality scores, the filtering could not match the filtering applied to full-length reads. To assign V/J genes and CDR3, sequences were annotated using PyIR, a Python wrapper for IgBLAST v1.9, with IMGT germline references. Reads were removed for weak V/J assignments (E-value above 1e-6), missing CDR3, stop codons, out-of-frame junctions, or ambiguous translated residues. V3J clonotypes were defined by identical inferred V gene, J gene, and CDR3 amino acid sequence. To compute the percentage overlap between repertoires, the number of shared unique clonotypes was divided by the size of the smaller repertoire. Richness of each repertoire was evaluated using RTK rarefaction, the Chao1 estimator, and Recon v2.1 estimates of unobserved clonotypes. Generation probabilities were computed with OLGA for all TCRbeta clonotypes obtained by the gDNA method from several donors. TCRdb stores this immuneACCESS table with in-frame sequences only. Part of the clones is absent; in the studies checked, under half of the shortfall reflects unresolved V genes, and no reason is known for the rest. The V and J calls and clone size come from that table; D and trimming were worked out from the DNA. The sample table records some 740,000 clones; roughly 92% of these occur just once. The ten largest clones take up 24% of the sample.

CDR1 is given as MNHEY and CDR2 as SVGAGI, both from the germline V gene. A distance of 10 bases separates the germline ends of V and J, which lose 6 bases and 8 bases respectively. From cysteine to phenylalanine, the CDR3 is 11 amino acids long. The DNA shown is the 33-base CDR3, in frame from base 1. To note about this clone: Its antigen is unknown. Base qualities were left out, and no much larger clone turns up one base away. Other DNA sequences in this specimen translate into the identical CDR3.

The study at large found these results: Sampling was restricted to blood, and TCR repertoires in tissue are likely to differ from TCR repertoires in blood. Compared with non-shared clonotypes, clonotypes shared by all four sorted-subset donors had higher generation probabilities. Rarefaction of sorted-subset datasets indicated incomplete sequencing despite the large sequencing depth. Because the study included only a small number of donors, the genetic and exposure-history diversity represented was limited. Pairwise subsampling led to the expectation that sequencing depth would affect the degree of clonotype sharing among donors. When several donors were compared, the shared fraction of clonotypes was around 4.6% for naive CD4, over 3% for naive CD8, more than 2% for memory CD4, and around 0.37% for memory CD8. Estimated clonotype richness was generally larger for naive than for memory subsets.

The sequence is built from TRBV6-5 and TRBJ1-1; the D gene remains uncertain. The receptor comes from a man younger than 40 in good health. The source material was naive CD8+ T cells sorted from blood. The cell subset or site label, as the study defines it: CD45RA+CCR7+. CDR3 protein: CASSLGIEAFF. The DNA sequence is TGTGCCAGCAGCCTTGGGATCGAAGCTTTCTTT.